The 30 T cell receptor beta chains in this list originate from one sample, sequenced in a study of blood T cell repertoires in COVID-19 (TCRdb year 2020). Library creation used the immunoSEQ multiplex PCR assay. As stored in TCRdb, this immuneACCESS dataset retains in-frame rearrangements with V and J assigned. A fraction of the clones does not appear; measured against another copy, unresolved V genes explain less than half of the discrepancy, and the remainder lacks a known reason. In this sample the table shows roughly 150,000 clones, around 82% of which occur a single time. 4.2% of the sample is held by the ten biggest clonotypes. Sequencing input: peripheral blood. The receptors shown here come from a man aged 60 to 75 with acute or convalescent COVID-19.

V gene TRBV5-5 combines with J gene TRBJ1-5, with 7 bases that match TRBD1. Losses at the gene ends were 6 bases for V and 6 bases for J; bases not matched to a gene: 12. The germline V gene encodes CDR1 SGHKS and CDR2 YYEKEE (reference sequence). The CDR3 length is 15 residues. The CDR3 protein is CASTRDRAQGQPQHF. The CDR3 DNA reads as TGTGCCAGCACCCGCGACAGGGCCCAAGGTCAGCCCCAGCATTTT.

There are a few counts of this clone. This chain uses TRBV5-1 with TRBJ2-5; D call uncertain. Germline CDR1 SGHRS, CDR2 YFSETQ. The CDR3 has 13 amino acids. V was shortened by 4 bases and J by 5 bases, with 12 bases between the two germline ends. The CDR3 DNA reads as TGCGCCAGCAGCCCGTCGGGTGGGGAGACCCAGTACTTC. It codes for CASSPSGGETQYF. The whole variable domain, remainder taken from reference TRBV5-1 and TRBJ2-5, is KAGVTQTPRYLIKTRGQQVTLSCSPISGHRSVSWYQQTPGQGLQFLFEYFSETQRNKGNFPGRFSGRQFSNSRSEMNVSTLELGDSALYLCASSPSGGETQYFGPGTRLLVL.

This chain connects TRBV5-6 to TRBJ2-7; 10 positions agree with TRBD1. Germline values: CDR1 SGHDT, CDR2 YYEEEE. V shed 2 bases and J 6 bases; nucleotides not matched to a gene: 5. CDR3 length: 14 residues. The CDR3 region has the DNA TGTGCCAGCAGCTTTGAAGGGACAGGGGCCGAGCAGTACTTC. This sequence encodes CASSFEGTGAEQYF.

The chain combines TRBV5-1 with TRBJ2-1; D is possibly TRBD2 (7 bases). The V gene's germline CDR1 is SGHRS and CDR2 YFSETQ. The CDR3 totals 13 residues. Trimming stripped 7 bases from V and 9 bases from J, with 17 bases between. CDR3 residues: CASRPNGGPEQFF. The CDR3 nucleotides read TGCGCCAGCCGTCCCAACGGGGGGCCTGAGCAGTTCTTC. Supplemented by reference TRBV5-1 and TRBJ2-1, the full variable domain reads KAGVTQTPRYLIKTRGQQVTLSCSPISGHRSVSWYQQTPGQGLQFLFEYFSETQRNKGNFPGRFSGRQFSNSRSEMNVSTLELGDSALYLCASRPNGGPEQFFGPGTRLTVL.

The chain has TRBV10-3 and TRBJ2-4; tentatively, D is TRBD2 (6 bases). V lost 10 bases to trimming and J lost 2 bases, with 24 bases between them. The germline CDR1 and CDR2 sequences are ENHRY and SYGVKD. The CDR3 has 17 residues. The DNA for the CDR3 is TGTGCCACAGGTGGGGGAGGCGGGCTGGTAACCAAAAACATTCAGTACTTC. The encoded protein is CATGGGGGLVTKNIQYF.

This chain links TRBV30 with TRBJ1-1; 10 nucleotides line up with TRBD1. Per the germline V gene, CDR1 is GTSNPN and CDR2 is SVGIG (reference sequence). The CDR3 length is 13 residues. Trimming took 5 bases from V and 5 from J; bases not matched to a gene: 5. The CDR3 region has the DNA TGTGCCTGGGCCGACAGGGGGCTTACTGAAGCTTTCTTT. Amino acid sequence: CAWADRGLTEAFF. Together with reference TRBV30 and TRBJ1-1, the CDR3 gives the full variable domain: SQTIHQWPATLVQPVGSPLSLECTVEGTSNPNLYWYRQAAGRGLQLLFYSVGIGQISSEVPQNLSASRPQDRQFILSSKKLLLSDSGFYLCAWADRGLTEAFFGQGTRLTVV.

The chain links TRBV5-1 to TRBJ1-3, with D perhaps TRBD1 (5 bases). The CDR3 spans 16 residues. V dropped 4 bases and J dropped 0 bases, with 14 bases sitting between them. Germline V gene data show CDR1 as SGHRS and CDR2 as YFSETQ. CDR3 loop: CASSLTDTTSGNTIYF. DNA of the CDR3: TGCGCCAGCAGCCTCACGGACACCACCTCTGGAAACACCATATATTTT.

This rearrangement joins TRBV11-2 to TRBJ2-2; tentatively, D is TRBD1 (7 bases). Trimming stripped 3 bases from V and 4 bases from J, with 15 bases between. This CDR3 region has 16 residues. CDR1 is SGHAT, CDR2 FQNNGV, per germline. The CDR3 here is CASSLFLQGGTGELFF. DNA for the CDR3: TGTGCCAGCAGCTTGTTTCTCCAGGGGGGCACCGGGGAGCTGTTTTTT.

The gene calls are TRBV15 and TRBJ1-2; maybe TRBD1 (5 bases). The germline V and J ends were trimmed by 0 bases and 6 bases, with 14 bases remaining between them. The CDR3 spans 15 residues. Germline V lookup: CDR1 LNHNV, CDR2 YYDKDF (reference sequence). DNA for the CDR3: TGTGCCACCAGCAGAGAGGTTGACAGCCCAAATGGCTACACCTTC. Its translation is CATSREVDSPNGYTF.

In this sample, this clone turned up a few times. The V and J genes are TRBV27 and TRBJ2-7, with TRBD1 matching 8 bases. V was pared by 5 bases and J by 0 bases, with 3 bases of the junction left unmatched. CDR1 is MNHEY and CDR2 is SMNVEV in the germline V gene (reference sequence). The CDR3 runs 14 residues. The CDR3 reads CASSTTGGSYEQYF. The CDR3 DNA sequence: TGTGCCAGCAGTACCACAGGGGGCTCCTACGAGCAGTACTTC.

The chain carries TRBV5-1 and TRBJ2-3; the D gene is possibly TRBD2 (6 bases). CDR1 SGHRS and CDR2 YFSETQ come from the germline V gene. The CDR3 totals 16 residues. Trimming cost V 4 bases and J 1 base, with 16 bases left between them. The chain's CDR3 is CASSVISGIGTDTQYF. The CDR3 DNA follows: TGCGCCAGCAGCGTTATTAGCGGAATCGGCACAGATACGCAGTATTTT.

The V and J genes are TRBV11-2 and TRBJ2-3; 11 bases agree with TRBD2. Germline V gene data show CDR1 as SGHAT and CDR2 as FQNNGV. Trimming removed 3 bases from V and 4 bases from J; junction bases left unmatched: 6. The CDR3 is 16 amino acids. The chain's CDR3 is CASSFHSGRDADTQYF. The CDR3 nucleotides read TGTGCCAGCAGCTTCCATAGCGGGAGGGATGCAGATACGCAGTATTTT. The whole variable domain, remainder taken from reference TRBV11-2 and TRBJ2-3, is EAGVAQSPRYKIIEKRQSVAFWCNPISGHATLYWYQQILGQGPKLLIQFQNNGVVDDSQLPKDRFSAERLKGVDSTLKIQPAKLEDSAVYLCASSFHSGRDADTQYFGPGTRLTVL.

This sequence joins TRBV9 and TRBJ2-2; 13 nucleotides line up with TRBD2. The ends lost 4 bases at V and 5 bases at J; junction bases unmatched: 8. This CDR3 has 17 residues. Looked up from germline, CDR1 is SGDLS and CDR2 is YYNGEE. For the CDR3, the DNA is TGTGCCAGCAGCCACGGACTAGCGGGAGAGAAGACCGGGGAGCTGTTTTTT. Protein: CASSHGLAGEKTGELFF. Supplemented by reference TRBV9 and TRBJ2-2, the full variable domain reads DSGVTQTPKHLITATGQRVTLRCSPRSGDLSVYWYQQSLDQGLQFLIQYYNGEERAKGNILERFSAQQFPDLHSELNLSSLELGDSALYFCASSHGLAGEKTGELFFGEGSRLTVL.

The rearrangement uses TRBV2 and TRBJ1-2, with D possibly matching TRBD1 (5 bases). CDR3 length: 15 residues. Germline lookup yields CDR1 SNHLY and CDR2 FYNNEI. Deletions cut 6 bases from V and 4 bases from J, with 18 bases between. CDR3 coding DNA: TGTGCCAGCAGACAGATTTCAGGGCATGTCTATGGCTACACCTTC. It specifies CASRQISGHVYGYTF.

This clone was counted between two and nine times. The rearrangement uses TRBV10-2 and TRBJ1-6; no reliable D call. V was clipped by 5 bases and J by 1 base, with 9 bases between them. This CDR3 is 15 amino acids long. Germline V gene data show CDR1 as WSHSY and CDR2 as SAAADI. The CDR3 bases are TGCGCCAGCAGTTTACGGGGTTCCTATAATTCACCCCTCCACTTT. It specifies CASSLRGSYNSPLHF.

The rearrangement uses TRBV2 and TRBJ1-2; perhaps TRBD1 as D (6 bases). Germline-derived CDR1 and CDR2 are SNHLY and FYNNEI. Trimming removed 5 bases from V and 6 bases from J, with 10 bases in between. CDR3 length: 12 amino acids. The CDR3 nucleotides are TGTGCCAGCAGTACAGGGTTTCATGGCTACACCTTC. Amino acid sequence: CASSTGFHGYTF.

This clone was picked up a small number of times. CDR3 DNA sequence: TGTGCCAGTAGTATAGGAATTAGCGGCACAGATACGCAGTATTTT. This codes for CASSIGISGTDTQYF. The chain has TRBV19 and TRBJ2-3, with TRBD2 as a possible D gene (5 bases). The V gene lost 1 base and the J gene lost 1 base, with 9 bases spanning the gap. Germline lookup yields CDR1 LNHDA and CDR2 SQIVND (reference sequence). The CDR3 is 15 amino acids.

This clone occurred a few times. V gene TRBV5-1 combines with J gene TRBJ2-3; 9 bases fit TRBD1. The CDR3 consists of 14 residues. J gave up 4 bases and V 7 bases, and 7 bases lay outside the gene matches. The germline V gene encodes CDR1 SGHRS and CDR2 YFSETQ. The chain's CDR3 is CASQPGQGSDTQYF. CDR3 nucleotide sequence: TGCGCCAGCCAACCGGGACAGGGATCAGATACGCAGTATTTT.

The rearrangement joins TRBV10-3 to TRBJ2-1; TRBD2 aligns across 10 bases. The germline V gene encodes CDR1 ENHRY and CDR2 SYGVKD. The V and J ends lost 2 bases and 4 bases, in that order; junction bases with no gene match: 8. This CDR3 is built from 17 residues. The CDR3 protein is CAISEALAGDSYNEQFF. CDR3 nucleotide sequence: TGTGCCATCAGTGAGGCTCTAGCGGGAGATTCTTACAATGAGCAGTTCTTC.

Here the CDR3 DNA reads TGTGCCACCAGCAGAGGGCGGGACACTGAAGCTTTCTTT. Its translation: CATSRGRDTEAFF. The rearrangement links TRBV15 to TRBJ1-1; D gene unclear. V dropped 1 base and J dropped 3 bases, with 6 bases sitting between them. From germline, CDR1 is LNHNV and CDR2 YYDKDF (reference sequence). The CDR3 length is 13 residues.

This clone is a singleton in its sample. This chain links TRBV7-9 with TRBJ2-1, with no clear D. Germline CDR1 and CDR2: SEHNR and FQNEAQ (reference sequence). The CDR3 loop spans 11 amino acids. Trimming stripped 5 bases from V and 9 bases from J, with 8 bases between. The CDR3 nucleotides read TGTGCCAGCAGCCAAGAGAGTGAGCAGTTCTTC. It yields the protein CASSQESEQFF.

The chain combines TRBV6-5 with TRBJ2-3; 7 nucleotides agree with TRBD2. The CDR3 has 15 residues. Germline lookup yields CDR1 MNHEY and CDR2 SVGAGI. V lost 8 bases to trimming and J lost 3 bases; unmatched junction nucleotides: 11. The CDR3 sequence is CASGVGGSRTDTQYF. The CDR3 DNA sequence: TGTGCCAGCGGAGTGGGGGGGTCTCGGACAGATACGCAGTATTTT.

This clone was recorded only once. The CDR3 protein is CASSREGTSGANVLTF. For the CDR3, the DNA is TGTGCCAGCAGCCGGGAGGGTACATCTGGGGCCAACGTCCTGACTTTC. V and J are TRBV7-2 and TRBJ2-6; 8 positions agree with TRBD2. Trimming at V came to 5 bases and at J to 1 base, leaving 4 bases not matched to a gene. The germline gives CDR1 SGHTA, CDR2 FQGNSA. The CDR3 contains 16 residues.

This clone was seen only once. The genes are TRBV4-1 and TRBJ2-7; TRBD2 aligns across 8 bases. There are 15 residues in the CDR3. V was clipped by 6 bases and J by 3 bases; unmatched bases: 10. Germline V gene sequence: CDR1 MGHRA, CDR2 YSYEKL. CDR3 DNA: TGCGCCAGCAGTCACATAGCTACTAGCGGCTACGAGCAGTACTTC. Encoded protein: CASSHIATSGYEQYF.

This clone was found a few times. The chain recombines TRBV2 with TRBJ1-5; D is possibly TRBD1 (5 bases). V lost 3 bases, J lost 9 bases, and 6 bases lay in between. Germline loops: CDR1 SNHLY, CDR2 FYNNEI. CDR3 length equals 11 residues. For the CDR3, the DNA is TGTGCCAGCAGTGAGGGGGGGCCCCAGCATTTT. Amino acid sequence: CASSEGGPQHF.

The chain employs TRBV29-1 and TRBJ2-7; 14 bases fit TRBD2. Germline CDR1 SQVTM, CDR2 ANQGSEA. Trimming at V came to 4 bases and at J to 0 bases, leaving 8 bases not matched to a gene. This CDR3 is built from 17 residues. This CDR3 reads CSVGGTSGSKYSYEQYF. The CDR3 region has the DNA TGCAGCGTTGGCGGGACTAGCGGGAGCAAATACTCCTACGAGCAGTACTTC.

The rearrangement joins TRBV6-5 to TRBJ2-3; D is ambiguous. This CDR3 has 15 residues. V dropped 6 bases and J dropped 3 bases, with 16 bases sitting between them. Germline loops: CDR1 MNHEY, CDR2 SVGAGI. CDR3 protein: CASSRVMPGTDTQYF. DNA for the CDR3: TGTGCCAGCAGCCGCGTGATGCCCGGGACAGATACGCAGTATTTT.

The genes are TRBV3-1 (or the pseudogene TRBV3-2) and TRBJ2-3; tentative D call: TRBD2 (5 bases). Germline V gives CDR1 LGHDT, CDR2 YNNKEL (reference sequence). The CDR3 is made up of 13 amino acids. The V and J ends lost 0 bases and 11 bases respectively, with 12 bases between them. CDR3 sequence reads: CASSQDTSGGQYF. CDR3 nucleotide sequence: TGTGCCAGCAGCCAAGATACGAGTGGAGGGCAGTATTTT.

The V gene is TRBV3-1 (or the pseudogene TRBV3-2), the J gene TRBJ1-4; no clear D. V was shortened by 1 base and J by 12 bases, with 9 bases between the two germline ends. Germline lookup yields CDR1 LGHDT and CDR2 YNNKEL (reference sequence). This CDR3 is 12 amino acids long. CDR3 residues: CASSQGLGELFF. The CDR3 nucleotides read TGTGCCAGCAGCCAAGGCCTTGGAGAACTGTTTTTT.

CDR3 coding DNA: TGTGCAAGTCGCCCGCGCTGCGAGCGGGAGATCGGGGAGCTGTTTTTT. It encodes CASRPRCEREIGELFF. This chain connects TRBV12-2 to TRBJ2-2; the listed D gene, TRBD2, was not tested against the DNA. TRBV12-2 is deemed a pseudogene. This CDR3 region has 16 residues.